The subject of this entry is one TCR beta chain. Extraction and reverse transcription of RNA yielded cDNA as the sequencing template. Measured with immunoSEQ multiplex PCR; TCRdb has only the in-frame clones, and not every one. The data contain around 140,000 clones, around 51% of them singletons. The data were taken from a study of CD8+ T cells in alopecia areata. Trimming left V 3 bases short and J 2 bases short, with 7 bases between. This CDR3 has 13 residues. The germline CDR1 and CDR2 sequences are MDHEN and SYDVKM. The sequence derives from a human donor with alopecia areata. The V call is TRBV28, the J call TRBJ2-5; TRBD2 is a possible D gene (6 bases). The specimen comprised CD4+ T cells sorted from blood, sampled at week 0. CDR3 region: CASSLGLQETQYF. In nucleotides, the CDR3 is TGTGCCAGCAGTTTGGGACTGCAAGAGACCCAGTACTTC.